This T cell receptor beta chain comes out of a study of blood T cell repertoires in COVID-19. Germline loops: CDR1 SGHNT, CDR2 YENEEA. V was clipped by 5 bases and J by 4 bases; unmatched bases: 9. This CDR3 comprises 16 residues. Profiled with immunoSEQ multiplex PCR; TCRdb holds only in-frame clones, not every one. The data hold tens of thousands of clones, with just over 85% observed a single time. The genes are TRBV11-3 and TRBJ2-2; 8 bases agree with TRBD2. This TCR was sampled from a man in his 70s with active COVID-19. The sequenced sample consisted of peripheral blood. CDR3 nucleotides: TGTGCCAGCAGCCCAATGGCGGGGGGCCCCACCGGGGAGCTGTTTTTT. Encoded protein: CASSPMAGGPTGELFF.